Here is one TCR beta chain with its context. The data are from a study of blood T cell repertoires in COVID-19. Overall study context: Donors in the United States, Italy and Spain gave samples during acute or convalescent COVID-19.

Sequenced by immunoSEQ multiplex PCR; TCRdb stores in-frame clones only, minus some. The sample holds about 240,000 clones; 75% to 90% are singletons and the top ten take about 4%. The sequence derives from a woman in her 30s who had recovered from COVID-19. The material sequenced was PBMCs or T cells enriched from blood (not recorded which).

The CDR3 reads CASTPGGRPTGELFF. The CDR3 nucleotides read TGTGCCAGCACCCCTGGGGGGAGGCCCACCGGGGAGCTGTTTTTT. The V and J genes are TRBV9 and TRBJ2-2; tentative D call: TRBD2 (6 bases). Germline V gene data show CDR1 as SGDLS and CDR2 as YYNGEE. The CDR3 contains 15 residues. Deletions cut 6 bases from V and 4 bases from J, with 16 bases between.